The 6 T cell receptor beta chains reported below all come from one sample, sequenced in a study of T cells in Graves' hyperthyroidism and ophthalmopathy. Amplification of TCR beta CDR3 regions was performed using RNA transcripts as template. The primer set for the first-round RT-PCR of the TCR CDR3 was HTBI. TCRdb used MiXCR to reprocess the multiplex PCR reads, holding one entry per CDR3 protein. Of 490,000 or so distinct CDR3 sequences listed, just under 20% are singletons. Sequencing input: blood. Source of these receptors: a man between 35 and 55 years old with Graves' ophthalmopathy.

The gene calls are TRBV18 and TRBJ2-1, with D perhaps TRBD2 (6 bases). Germline CDR1 reads KGHSH; CDR2 reads LQKENI. The CDR3 has 16 amino acids. V was trimmed by 2 bases and J by 6 bases, leaving 17 bases between them. Written as DNA, the CDR3 is TGTGCCAGCTCACCATATGGCGGGGCTCCGGGCAATGAGCAGTTCTTC. Translated: CASSPYGGAPGNEQFF.

The chain employs TRBV9 and TRBJ2-1, with D perhaps matching TRBD1 or TRBD2 (5 bases each). This CDR3 contains 15 residues. Germline values: CDR1 SGDLS, CDR2 YYNGEE. Trimming took 4 bases from V and 8 from J, leaving 19 bases between them. The CDR3 loop is CASSPGQGTAHEQFF. CDR3 DNA sequence: TGTGCCAGCAGCCCGGGCCAAGGGACGGCCCATGAGCAGTTCTTC.

This clonotype was observed a handful of times. CDR3 bases: TGCGCCAGCAGCTTGGACGGGACAGGGGTTGAAAAACTGTTTTTT. This encodes CASSLDGTGVEKLFF. This chain joins TRBV5-1 and TRBJ1-4, with 10 bases identical to TRBD1. V shed 0 bases and J 7 bases; nucleotides not matched to a gene: 3. The germline CDR1 and CDR2 sequences are SGHRS and YFSETQ. The CDR3 is made up of 15 amino acids.

This clonotype was counted between two and nine times. This rearrangement joins TRBV7-6 to TRBJ2-1; D call uncertain. The germline gives CDR1 SGHVS, CDR2 FNYEAQ. Deletions cut 5 bases from V and 9 bases from J, with 14 bases between. This CDR3 contains 13 residues. The CDR3 protein is CASSPQNLGEQFF. As DNA, the CDR3 is TGTGCCAGCAGCCCCCAGAACTTAGGTGAGCAGTTCTTC.

Concerning this clonotype itself: Possible read error: a much larger clone is one base away. This rearrangement joins TRBV6-1 to TRBJ1-3; D remains unclear. V was cut by 3 bases and J by 0 bases, with 9 bases left in between. CDR3 length: 15 residues. Germline V gives CDR1 MNHNS, CDR2 SASEGT. The CDR3 loop is CASSEGANSGNTIYF. DNA of the CDR3: TGTGCCAGCAGTGAGGGTGCTAACTCTGGAAACACCATATATTTT.

The rearrangement joins TRBV14 to TRBJ1-4; the D is unclear. V shed 5 bases and J shed 8 bases, with 21 bases lying between them. From germline, CDR1 is SGHDN and CDR2 FVKESK. The CDR3 runs to 16 residues. The CDR3 sequence is CASSELTGPKGEKLFF. For the CDR3, the DNA is TGTGCCAGCAGCGAATTAACGGGTCCTAAGGGAGAAAAACTGTTTTTT.